These 18 T cell receptor beta chains were sequenced from one sample in a study of shared clonotypes between healthy human individuals. Cells designated naive CD8 were CD45RO-negative and were positively selected for CCR7, with terminally differentiated effector memory CD45RA+ cells excluded. Profiled with immunoSEQ multiplex PCR; TCRdb holds only in-frame clones, not every one. Here the sample spans around 2,000,000 clones, about 93% being singletons. The sample taken for sequencing was naive CD8+ T cells from PBMCs. All receptors derive from a young man in good health. Some clones in this sample may be carry-over from other donors' samples.

This clone was seen only once. The chain joins TRBV19 to TRBJ2-1, with 8 bases identical to TRBD2. Germline CDR1 and CDR2: LNHDA and SQIVND (reference sequence). With V trimmed by 5 bases and J by 6 bases, 9 bases remained unmatched. The CDR3 length is 15 residues. The CDR3 loop reads CASSSYSGTGNEQFF. The CDR3 DNA reads as TGTGCCAGTAGTTCATATAGCGGGACGGGCAATGAGCAGTTCTTC.

The V and J genes are TRBV29-1 and TRBJ2-1, with D maybe TRBD2 (6 bases). This CDR3 is 12 amino acids long. V was pared by 7 bases and J by 3 bases, with 10 bases between. The germline V gene has CDR1 SQVTM and CDR2 ANQGSEA. The CDR3 DNA reads TGCAGCGGCGGGGTGCTCTACAATGAGCAGTTCTTC. Its translation is CSGGVLYNEQFF.

J is TRBJ2-7 and V is TRBV6-5, with unresolved D. Germline V lookup: CDR1 MNHEY, CDR2 SVGAGI. This CDR3 region has 11 residues. Trimming removed 8 bases from V and 6 bases from J, with 11 bases in between. The chain's CDR3 is CASGGYSEQYF. The CDR3 coding sequence is TGTGCCAGCGGCGGATACTCCGAGCAGTACTTC.

The rearrangement links TRBV7-9 to TRBJ2-2, with unresolved D. CDR3 length: 19 residues. Germline V gene lookup returns CDR1 SEHNR and CDR2 FQNEAQ (reference sequence). Deletions cut 2 bases from V and 2 bases from J, with 21 bases between. CDR3 sequence (DNA): TGTGCCAGCAGCTTACTCTATCAGGTCGTCGCAGACAACACCGGGGAGCTGTTTTTT. Encoded protein: CASSLLYQVVADNTGELFF. The entire variable domain, with the rest obtained from reference TRBV7-9 and TRBJ2-2, is as follows: DTGVSQNPRHKITKRGQNVTFRCDPISEHNRLYWYRQTLGQGPEFLTYFQNEAQLEKSRLLSDRFSAERPKGSFSTLEIQRTEQGDSAMYLCASSLLYQVVADNTGELFFGEGSRLTVL.

The genes are TRBV7-3 and TRBJ2-2; TRBD2 might be the D (5 bases). The CDR3 totals 17 residues. Trimming removed 6 bases from V and 3 bases from J, with 20 bases in between. Germline assignment: CDR1 SGHTA and CDR2 FQGTGA. The CDR3 nucleotides read TGTGCCAGCAGTTCAGGACCCCCGTCGGGGTACACCGGGGAGCTGTTTTTT. This encodes CASSSGPPSGYTGELFF.

The rearrangement links TRBV5-1 to TRBJ2-7, with 11 bases that match TRBD2. The CDR3 is made up of 15 amino acids. CDR1 SGHRS and CDR2 YFSETQ come from the germline V gene. Trimming at V came to 5 bases and at J to 6 bases, leaving 10 bases not matched to a gene. DNA for the CDR3: TGCGCCAGCAGGATTACTAGCGGGAGTTTCTCCGAGCAGTACTTC. Translated, it gives CASRITSGSFSEQYF.

The chain combines TRBV28 with TRBJ2-7; D perhaps matches TRBD1 (5 bases). Trimming pared 6 bases from V and 4 bases from J, leaving 16 bases between. The CDR3 runs to 14 residues. Germline CDR1 is MDHEN and CDR2 is SYDVKM. This chain's CDR3 is CASSRFLDSYEQYF. CDR3 DNA: TGTGCCAGCAGCCGATTTTTAGACAGTTACGAGCAGTACTTC.

The gene calls are TRBV5-1 and TRBJ2-1; TRBD2 matches at 9 bases. There are 16 residues in the CDR3. V shed 2 bases and J 4 bases; nucleotides not matched to a gene: 7. Germline V gene sequence: CDR1 SGHRS, CDR2 YFSETQ. CDR3 coding DNA: TGCGCCAGCAGCTTTAGCACTAGCGGGCATTACAATGAGCAGTTCTTC. It codes for CASSFSTSGHYNEQFF.

This clone was counted a single time. Other DNA variants within this sample encode the same CDR3. V is TRBV28 and J is TRBJ2-7; D is ambiguous. Germline assignment: CDR1 MDHEN and CDR2 SYDVKM. V lost 3 bases and J lost 1, with 10 bases in between. The CDR3 has 14 residues. CDR3 protein: CASSLAGRSYEQYF. The CDR3 coding sequence is TGTGCCAGCAGTTTGGCAGGCCGTTCCTACGAGCAGTACTTC.

This clone was seen once. The V and J genes are TRBV29-1 and TRBJ2-7, with D possibly TRBD2 on 6 matching bases. The germline V and J ends were trimmed by 7 bases and 2 bases, with 18 bases remaining between them. This CDR3 comprises 14 residues. In germline, CDR1 is SQVTM, CDR2 ANQGSEA. The CDR3 DNA sequence: TGCAGCGGACGACTAGAGACTTACCCCTACGAGCAGTACTTC. This gives the protein CSGRLETYPYEQYF.

This clone has only one observation. CDR3 loop: CASSLPAGENEQYF. The DNA for the CDR3 is TGTGCCAGCAGCCTTCCCGCGGGAGAGAACGAGCAGTACTTC. V and J are TRBV7-9 and TRBJ2-7; TRBD2 aligns across 7 bases. Germline CDR1 SEHNR, CDR2 FQNEAQ (reference sequence). The V segment lost 5 bases and the J segment 5 bases; nucleotides outside the gene matches: 9. CDR3 length: 14 amino acids.

The genes are TRBV13 and TRBJ2-3; tentative D call: TRBD1 (6 bases). The germline V and J ends were trimmed by 8 bases and 2 bases, with 14 bases remaining between them. The CDR3 spans 14 residues. CDR1 PRHDT and CDR2 FYEKMQ come from the germline V gene (reference sequence). CDR3 sequence reads: CASALGASTDTQYF. The DNA for the CDR3 is TGTGCCAGCGCCCTGGGGGCTTCCACAGATACGCAGTATTTT.

The V gene is TRBV29-1, the J gene TRBJ2-1, with a possible D match to TRBD2 (6 bases). This CDR3 spans 13 amino acids. Trimming left V 2 bases short and J 10 bases short, with 15 bases between. CDR1 is SQVTM, CDR2 ANQGSEA, per germline. CDR3 protein: CSVELARPREQFF. The CDR3 bases are TGCAGCGTTGAACTAGCGCGGCCGAGAGAGCAGTTCTTC.

This clone appeared once. The genes are TRBV9 and TRBJ1-5; a possible D gene is TRBD1 (5 bases). The germline CDR1 and CDR2 sequences are SGDLS and YYNGEE. Deletions cut 6 bases from V and 2 bases from J, with 12 bases between. The CDR3 is 14 residues long. CDR3 in amino acids: CASNQGRRNQPQHF. Written as DNA, the CDR3 is TGTGCCAGCAACCAGGGTCGGCGCAATCAGCCCCAGCATTTT.

This chain connects TRBV7-2 to TRBJ1-2; the D is unclear. The CDR3 spans 15 residues. Between the trimmed V and J ends, which lost 5 bases and 4 bases, there was a span of 17 bases. Germline-derived CDR1 and CDR2 are SGHTA and FQGNSA. The CDR3: CASSLDRSAIYGYTF. CDR3 sequence (DNA): TGTGCCAGCAGCCTTGACCGATCTGCAATCTATGGCTACACCTTC.

The chain recombines TRBV19 with TRBJ1-6; possibly TRBD1 for D (5 bases). V lost 5 bases and J 6 bases, leaving 11 bases between the germline ends. This CDR3 contains 14 residues. The V gene's germline CDR1 is LNHDA and CDR2 SQIVND (reference sequence). The CDR3 loop reads CASSWAGINSPLHF. CDR3 DNA: TGTGCCAGTAGTTGGGCAGGGATTAATTCACCCCTCCACTTT.

V gene TRBV28 combines with J gene TRBJ1-1, with a tentative D call TRBD1 (5 bases). Trimming removed 8 bases at V and 0 bases at J, with 22 bases between. CDR1 is MDHEN, CDR2 SYDVKM, per germline. The CDR3 has 17 residues. The CDR3 nucleotides are TGTGCCAGCTGGGGTGGGAGGGACGGATTAATGAACACTGAAGCTTTCTTT. It yields the protein CASWGGRDGLMNTEAFF.

The rearrangement links TRBV7-9 to TRBJ2-5; 12 bases agree with TRBD2. Germline loops: CDR1 SEHNR, CDR2 FQNEAQ (reference sequence). The trim removed 5 bases at V and 5 bases at J, leaving 9 bases unmatched. CDR3 length: 16 amino acids. The DNA for the CDR3 is TGTGCCAGCAGCCCAAAGACTAGCGGGAGTTGGGAGACCCAGTACTTC. It translates to CASSPKTSGSWETQYF.